This T cell receptor (beta chain) was sequenced in a study of cytomegalovirus exposure and HLA in healthy donors. General study results and limits: A later analysis showed that HLA-associated TCR beta chains had undergone more clonal expansion than equally common others. In an earlier analysis, in 620 or so donors, most V segments appeared productive either ~87% or ~30% of the time.

The PCR made use of 60 Vbeta and 13 Jbeta primers. Using immunoSEQ multiplex PCR, the repertoire was profiled, and TCRdb retains in-frame clones only, with some absent. Of 55,000 to 80,000 clones listed, 80% to 90% are singletons. As regards this clone: Its antigen is unidentified.

This CDR3 contains 14 residues. The ends lost 5 bases at V and 3 bases at J; junction bases unmatched: 4. Germline CDR1 is MNHEY and CDR2 is SMNVEV (reference sequence). The receptor was isolated from a woman aged 25 to 45 in good health and CMV-seronegative. The chain is built from TRBV27 and TRBJ1-5; 7 bases are a match to TRBD1. The sequenced sample was PBMCs. The CDR3 loop reads CASSLGTDNQPQHF. For the CDR3, the DNA is TGTGCCAGCAGTCTTGGGACAGACAATCAGCCCCAGCATTTT.